The present T cell receptor (beta chain) was sequenced within a study of T cell responses to AZD1222 COVID-19 vaccine. The germline V gene has CDR1 SGHAT and CDR2 FQNNGV. This CDR3 is 16 amino acids long. J was trimmed by 6 bases and V by 1 base; bases with no gene match: 7. The repertoire was sequenced with immunoSEQ multiplex PCR; TCRdb's copy has only in-frame clones and lacks some. Here the sample spans about 130,000 clones, approximately 83% being singletons. The specimen comprised peripheral blood, sampled on day 0 of AZD1222 vaccination. The origin of this receptor is an adult in good health. The chain links TRBV11-2 to TRBJ2-1; 9 bases fit TRBD1. The chain's CDR3 is CASSLVGGTGINEQFF. The CDR3 nucleotides read TGTGCCAGCAGCTTAGTGGGGGGGACAGGGATCAATGAGCAGTTCTTC.